Shown below are 26 T cell receptor beta chains from a single sample sequenced in a study of T-cell reconstitution after alpha-beta-depleted transplantation in children. Unique molecular identifiers were used to barcode this TCRbeta library. TCRdb re-called the PCR reads with MiXCR, one entry per CDR3 protein. The sample shows more than 450,000 distinct CDR3 sequences, around 18% of them seen only once. The source was PBMCs from the stem cell graft donor, collected from the stem cell graft. These receptors were obtained from a human donor who donated a stem cell graft to a child with acute lymphoblastic leukemia.

This clonotype showed up just a few times. The V call is TRBV6-1, the J call TRBJ1-2; a weak D match, TRBD1 (6 bases). Germline loops: CDR1 MNHNS, CDR2 SASEGT. The length of the CDR3 is 14 residues. With 8 bases removed from V and 4 bases from J, the gap between germline ends came to 17 bases. The CDR3 is CASGKGGQSYGYTF. The CDR3 DNA follows: TGTGCCAGCGGAAAGGGGGGGCAGTCCTATGGCTACACCTTC.

This clonotype was seen a handful of times. This chain joins TRBV3-1 and TRBJ2-1; D remains unclear. V was pared by 4 bases and J by 9 bases, with 13 bases between. The CDR3 totals 13 residues. Germline V lookup: CDR1 LGHDT, CDR2 YNNKEL (reference sequence). The CDR3 DNA reads as TGTGCCAGCAGCCGCCCGCTCCCCGGTGAGCAGTTCTTC. This translates into CASSRPLPGEQFF.

The CDR3 DNA sequence: TGTGCCAGCAGCCAAGCAACAGGGTCCAACTATGGCTACACCTTC. This encodes CASSQATGSNYGYTF. V usage is TRBV4-2 and J usage is TRBJ1-2; maybe TRBD1 (6 bases). The CDR3 is 15 amino acids. Trimming stripped 1 base from V and 2 bases from J, with 11 bases between. Germline assignment: CDR1 LGHNA and CDR2 YNFKEQ.

The CDR3 nucleotides are TGTGCCAGCAGCTGGTTGACCGGAGGTGTCGGGGAGCTGTTTTTT. Translating it yields CASSWLTGGVGELFF. The chain is built from TRBV7-3 and TRBJ2-2; weak D call: TRBD2 (5 bases). The length of the CDR3 is 15 residues. Between the trimmed V and J ends, which lost 4 bases and 7 bases, there was a span of 16 bases. Per the germline V gene, CDR1 is SGHTA and CDR2 is FQGTGA.

V gene TRBV5-1 combines with J gene TRBJ2-6; perhaps TRBD2 as D (5 bases). Trimming took off 1 base at V and 0 bases at J, with 11 bases between the two ends. Germline V gives CDR1 SGHRS, CDR2 YFSETQ. This CDR3 is built from 17 residues. The CDR3 nucleotides are TGCGCCAGCAGCTTGAACGGACGGGGCTCTGGGGCCAACGTCCTGACTTTC. It is translated as CASSLNGRGSGANVLTF.

This clonotype turned up a few times. The chain combines TRBV12-3 or TRBV12-4 with TRBJ2-3; possible D gene TRBD2, 5 bases. The V gene lost 5 bases and the J gene lost 2 bases, with 8 bases spanning the gap. The CDR3 runs 13 residues. The CDR3 sequence: CASSGSLTDTQYF. Here the CDR3 DNA reads TGTGCCAGCAGTGGGAGTCTCACAGATACGCAGTATTTT.

The chain employs TRBV5-4 and TRBJ1-2; D gene ambiguous. Trimming cost V 0 bases and J 4 bases, with 13 bases left between them. The CDR3 runs to 15 residues. Germline V gene sequence: CDR1 SGHNT, CDR2 YYREEE (reference sequence). Here the CDR3 DNA reads TGTGCCAGCAGCTTGGAAGGGAGGCGTATCTATGGCTACACCTTC. It translates to CASSLEGRRIYGYTF.

This clonotype was observed a handful of times. The chain has TRBV6-1 and TRBJ1-5; 10 bases line up with TRBD1. There are 16 residues in the CDR3. The germline CDR1 and CDR2 sequences are MNHNS and SASEGT. Trimming at V came to 4 bases and at J to 0 bases, leaving 3 bases not matched to a gene. CDR3 bases: TGTGCCAGCAGTGCCTGGACAGGGGGTAGCAATCAGCCCCAGCATTTT. Translating it yields CASSAWTGGSNQPQHF.

This clonotype was counted once. The CDR3 is CASSFGRLEEQYF. Here the CDR3 DNA reads TGTGCCAGCAGCTTTGGACGGTTGGAGGAGCAGTACTTC. The chain joins TRBV11-1 to TRBJ2-7; the D is unclear. This CDR3 contains 13 residues. V lost 3 bases, J lost 7 bases, and 13 bases lay in between. The germline CDR1 and CDR2 sequences are SGHAT and FQDESV (reference sequence).

This clonotype was found a few times. The chain carries TRBV25-1 and TRBJ1-2, with D possibly TRBD1 on 5 matching bases. V was trimmed by 5 bases and J by 4 bases, leaving 17 bases between them. Germline CDR1 reads MGHDK; CDR2 reads SYGVNS. CDR3 length equals 15 residues. CDR3 protein: CASSLGGRAPYGYTF. The CDR3 nucleotides read TGTGCCAGCAGTCTGGGGGGGAGGGCCCCCTATGGCTACACCTTC.

This clonotype was seen many times. The rearrangement links TRBV7-9 to TRBJ2-1; D possibly matches TRBD1 or TRBD2 (6 bases each). Germline values: CDR1 SEHNR, CDR2 FQNEAQ (reference sequence). The CDR3 length is 14 residues. Trimming took 4 bases from V and 8 from J, leaving 15 bases between them. CDR3 nucleotides: TGTGCCAGCAGCTCCCGAGGGGGGTGGGATGAGCAGTTCTTC. Residues: CASSSRGGWDEQFF.

This clonotype showed up just a few times. The chain carries TRBV2 and TRBJ2-3; tentative D call: TRBD2 (6 bases). Deletions cut 8 bases from V and 2 bases from J, with 14 bases between. CDR1 and CDR2 from the germline V gene are SNHLY and FYNNEI. CDR3 size: 14 residues. CDR3 sequence reads: CASGAGLPTDTQYF. CDR3 in DNA: TGTGCCAGCGGGGCGGGGCTACCCACAGATACGCAGTATTTT.

This clonotype was seen only once. V gene TRBV6-5 combines with J gene TRBJ2-2, with D tentatively TRBD1 (6 bases). Germline loops: CDR1 MNHEY, CDR2 SVGAGI. Trimming cost V 4 bases and J 8 bases, with 20 bases left between them. This CDR3 contains 16 residues. CDR3 sequence reads: CASSSSGTRDKGELFF. DNA for the CDR3: TGTGCCAGCAGTTCCTCCGGGACCCGGGACAAAGGGGAGCTGTTTTTT.

This clonotype was counted many times. The chain combines TRBV2 with TRBJ2-2, with D unclear. With 6 bases removed from V and 3 bases from J, the gap between germline ends came to 14 bases. The CDR3 is 15 residues long. Germline CDR1 reads SNHLY; CDR2 reads FYNNEI. CDR3: CASSAPLSYTGELFF. DNA of the CDR3: TGTGCCAGCAGCGCCCCCCTCAGTTACACCGGGGAGCTGTTTTTT.

V and J are TRBV14 and TRBJ1-1; D unresolved. The CDR3 has 14 residues. Germline CDR1 and CDR2: SGHDN and FVKESK. Trimming pared 6 bases from V and 6 bases from J, leaving 17 bases between. CDR3 protein: CASSHTLSPPEAFF. CDR3 sequence (DNA): TGTGCCAGCAGTCATACCTTGTCCCCCCCTGAAGCTTTCTTT.

This clonotype showed up just a few times. This rearrangement joins TRBV7-9 to TRBJ2-7; TRBD1 matches at 12 bases. The CDR3 has 14 residues. V shed 2 bases and J 6 bases; nucleotides not matched to a gene: 2. From germline, CDR1 is SEHNR and CDR2 FQNEAQ (reference sequence). The CDR3 sequence is CASSLWDRGREQYF. Written as DNA, the CDR3 is TGTGCCAGCAGCTTATGGGACAGGGGGCGCGAGCAGTACTTC.

The chain employs TRBV2 and TRBJ2-1; TRBD1 matches at 7 bases. This CDR3 comprises 15 residues. V dropped 4 bases and J dropped 4; count of bases not matched to a gene: 7. The germline V gene has CDR1 SNHLY and CDR2 FYNNEI. The CDR3 nucleotides are TGTGCCAGCAGTGGACCGCCGGGACAGTACAATGAGCAGTTCTTC. This sequence encodes CASSGPPGQYNEQFF.

The chain has TRBV6-1 and TRBJ2-1; possibly TRBD2 for D (5 bases). The CDR3 contains 14 residues. CDR1 and CDR2 from the germline V gene are MNHNS and SASEGT. Trimming took 2 bases from V and 6 from J, leaving 11 bases between them. CDR3: CASSELLDSNEQFF. Here the CDR3 DNA reads TGTGCCAGCAGTGAATTGTTGGACTCCAATGAGCAGTTCTTC.

This clonotype has ten or more counts. This chain links TRBV20-1 with TRBJ2-7, with a weak D call TRBD1 (5 bases). Germline CDR1 DFQATT, CDR2 SNEGSKA (reference sequence). The CDR3 covers 14 residues. V lost 3 bases and J lost 1, with 13 bases in between. In DNA form, the CDR3 reads TGCAGTGCTAGGCTACTACAGGAGTCCTACGAGCAGTACTTC. Translated, it gives CSARLLQESYEQYF.

This clonotype occurred a few times. The chain uses TRBV9 and TRBJ2-5; the D is unclear. Trimming took 4 bases from V and 4 from J, leaving 11 bases between them. CDR1 SGDLS and CDR2 YYNGEE come from the germline V gene. This CDR3 has 13 amino acids. In nucleotides, the CDR3 is TGTGCCAGCAGCCCCCCGGCTGCAGAGACCCAGTACTTC. This gives the protein CASSPPAAETQYF.

The chain is built from TRBV7-9 and TRBJ1-1, with a tentative D call TRBD1 (5 bases). Between the trimmed V and J ends, which lost 5 bases and 0 bases, there was a span of 16 bases. Germline V gives CDR1 SEHNR, CDR2 FQNEAQ (reference sequence). The CDR3 is 16 residues long. In DNA form, the CDR3 reads TGTGCCAGCAGCCGCCTAGGGACCACAATGAACACTGAAGCTTTCTTT. Protein: CASSRLGTTMNTEAFF.

This chain connects TRBV27 to TRBJ1-1; TRBD1 matches 7 bases. From germline, CDR1 is MNHEY and CDR2 SMNVEV (reference sequence). V lost 5 bases and J lost 0; bases outside the gene matches: 6. The CDR3 runs to 15 residues. The CDR3, as DNA: TGTGCCAGCAGTAACCGGGACAGCTTGAACACTGAAGCTTTCTTT. The encoded protein is CASSNRDSLNTEAFF.

This clonotype was counted a few times. This chain connects TRBV7-9 to TRBJ2-2; 7 nucleotides align to TRBD1. Germline V lookup: CDR1 SEHNR, CDR2 FQNEAQ (reference sequence). CDR3 size: 16 residues. J gave up 1 base and V 4 bases, and 6 bases lay outside the gene matches. CDR3 sequence reads: CASSSSWTGNTGELFF. CDR3 nucleotide sequence: TGTGCCAGCAGCTCCTCTTGGACAGGGAACACCGGGGAGCTGTTTTTT.

This clonotype was recorded a few times. At one boundary the junction diverges from the germline segment, which might be a read error. The rearrangement joins TRBV20-1 to TRBJ2-7; 7 nucleotides match TRBD2. CDR1 and CDR2 (germline): DFQATT, SNEGSKA (reference sequence). This CDR3 spans 8 amino acids. The CDR3: CSERDWNF. The CDR3 DNA is TGCAGTGAGCGGGACTGGAACTTC.

This clonotype was observed a handful of times. The CDR3 reads CASTLVVRWELPGELFF. The CDR3 DNA follows: TGTGCCAGCACCCTGGTCGTGAGGTGGGAGTTACCCGGGGAGCTGTTTTTT. This chain connects TRBV12-3 or TRBV12-4 to TRBJ2-2; D perhaps matches TRBD2 (5 bases). V was shortened by 7 bases and J by 6 bases, with 24 bases between the two germline ends. The CDR3 has 17 amino acids.

This CDR3 reads CASSLGSTADTQYF. The CDR3 DNA is TGCGCCAGCAGCTTGGGGTCGACGGCAGATACGCAGTATTTT. The genes are TRBV5-1 and TRBJ2-3; D remains unclear. CDR3 size: 14 residues. Per the germline V gene, CDR1 is SGHRS and CDR2 is YFSETQ. V was shortened by 0 bases and J by 4 bases, with 9 bases between the two germline ends.